The present T cell receptor (beta chain) was sequenced within a study of cytomegalovirus exposure and HLA in healthy donors. CDR3 length equals 12 residues. Study-wide findings and caveats: The TCR clusters that emerged in the first cohort tended, a later analysis found, to co-occur in the 110 or so validation repertoires. Cytomegalovirus association was listed for 150 to 200 TCR beta chains.

This table comes from immunoSEQ multiplex PCR, and its TCRdb copy is limited to in-frame clones, with some not included. Of approximately 140,000 clones listed, about 86% are singletons. Turning to this clone: Its antigen is not known.

J is TRBJ1-6 and V is TRBV21-1. TRBV21-1 is marked as a pseudogene. The sample was PBMCs. The source of this sequence is a woman between 18 and 30 years old in good health and CMV-seropositive. In DNA, the CDR3 is TGTGCCAGCAGCAAAGTAAGAGGTGATTTACCATTT. Residues: CASSKVRGDLPF.